These 32 T cell receptor beta chains were sequenced from one sample in a study of shared clonotypes between healthy human individuals. Generated by immunoSEQ multiplex PCR, the TCRdb table keeps only in-frame clones and is missing some. Of 1.5 million to 1.9 million clones in the sample, approximately 98% are singletons; the top ten hold approximately 0.45%. Sequenced: naive CD4+ T cells sorted from blood. Subset reported: CD45RA+ positively selected. The receptor source for this set is a young man in good health.

The chain couples TRBV21-1 to TRBJ1-1; TRBD1, the table's D call, lacks a check against the DNA. TRBV21-1 is labeled a pseudogene. This CDR3 has 16 residues. This CDR3 is CASSDQHRGLNTEAFF. In DNA form, the CDR3 reads TGTGCCAGCAGCGACCAACACAGGGGGCTGAACACTGAAGCTTTCTTT.

The chain joins TRBV2 to TRBJ1-1; 10 bases are shared with TRBD1. This CDR3 is 14 amino acids long. CDR1 SNHLY and CDR2 FYNNEI come from the germline V gene. V shed 6 bases, J shed 6 bases, and the junction held 7 bases outside the gene matches. The CDR3 spells CASRGTGVSAEAFF. CDR3 sequence (DNA): TGTGCCAGCAGGGGGACAGGGGTTAGCGCTGAAGCTTTCTTT. The full variable domain, in which reference TRBV2 and TRBJ1-1 provide the parts outside the CDR3, is EPEVTQTPSHQVTQMGQEVILRCVPISNHLYFYWYRQILGQKVEFLVSFYNNEISEKSEIFDDQFSVERPDGSNFTLKIRSTKLEDSAMYFCASRGTGVSAEAFFGQGTRLTVV.

The chain carries TRBV27 and TRBJ2-7; TRBD2 agrees at 8 bases. This CDR3 comprises 16 residues. Germline CDR1 is MNHEY and CDR2 is SMNVEV (reference sequence). The V and J ends lost 4 bases and 5 bases, in that order; junction bases with no gene match: 13. CDR3 loop: CASSSGAGGRSNEQYF. The CDR3, as DNA: TGTGCCAGCAGTTCAGGGGCGGGAGGTAGATCAAACGAGCAGTACTTC.

The genes are TRBV23-1 and TRBJ2-6, with D uncertain. TRBV23-1 is marked as an open reading frame, function uncertain. Deletions cut 3 bases from V and 0 bases from J, with 12 bases between. CDR3 length: 17 residues. CDR3 nucleotides: TGCGCCAGCAGTCATACGGCCAACTCCTCTGGGGCCAACGTCCTGACTTTC. It codes for CASSHTANSSGANVLTF.

The rearrangement joins TRBV4-3 to TRBJ1-3, with D possibly being TRBD1 (6 bases). Trimming shortened V by 4 bases and J by 0 bases, and 19 bases separated the two germline ends. Germline assignment: CDR1 LGHNA and CDR2 YSLEER. The CDR3 has 18 residues. DNA of the CDR3: TGCGCCAGCAGCCTGGGGGCAAAGGGCCGTAACTCTGGAAACACCATATATTTT. This codes for CASSLGAKGRNSGNTIYF.

This chain joins TRBV5-6 and TRBJ2-6; D unclear. CDR3 size: 13 residues. Trimming pared 1 base from V and 10 bases from J, leaving 9 bases between. CDR1 and CDR2 from the germline V gene are SGHDT and YYEEEE. This CDR3 is CASSLRQKNVLTF. The DNA of the CDR3 is TGTGCCAGCAGCTTGCGACAAAAGAACGTCCTGACTTTC. Using reference TRBV5-6 and TRBJ2-6 for the parts outside the CDR3, the full variable domain is DAGVTQSPTHLIKTRGQQVTLRCSPKSGHDTVSWYQQALGQGPQFIFQYYEEEERQRGNFPDRFSGHQFPNYSSELNVNALLLGDSALYLCASSLRQKNVLTFGAGSRLTVL.

V and J are TRBV2 and TRBJ1-5; no clear D gene. Germline CDR1 reads SNHLY; CDR2 reads FYNNEI. The CDR3 runs to 15 residues. V was clipped by 3 bases and J by 4 bases, with 13 bases between them. The CDR3 DNA reads as TGTGCCAGCAGTGATATCCTACAGATAAATCAGCCCCAGCATTTT. It is translated as CASSDILQINQPQHF.

The chain couples TRBV5-1 to TRBJ2-7; unclear D gene. The germline V gene has CDR1 SGHRS and CDR2 YFSETQ. Trimming pared 1 base from V and 3 bases from J, leaving 8 bases between. The CDR3 is 13 amino acids. CDR3 loop: CASSLTAVYEQYF. The CDR3 DNA is TGCGCCAGCAGCTTGACGGCAGTCTACGAGCAGTACTTC.

The chain employs TRBV9 and TRBJ2-7; 11 bases are a match to TRBD2. The junction had 6 bases not matched to a gene; V was cut back by 2 bases and J by 2 bases. Germline lookup yields CDR1 SGDLS and CDR2 YYNGEE. The CDR3 runs to 16 residues. The CDR3 DNA sequence: TGTGCCAGCAGCGTGGGGACTAGCGGACCTCCCTACGAGCAGTACTTC. Amino acids: CASSVGTSGPPYEQYF.

The DNA of the CDR3 is TGTGCCAGCTCACCAAGACAGTCTGAAGCTTTCTTT. The encoded protein is CASSPRQSEAFF. The chain recombines TRBV18 with TRBJ1-1; a weak D match, TRBD1 (5 bases). Germline V gene lookup returns CDR1 KGHSH and CDR2 LQKENI. CDR3 length: 12 amino acids. Trimming removed 2 bases from V and 6 bases from J, with 7 bases in between.

The CDR3 DNA reads TGCGCCAGCAGCCAAGATTTTGAAGGACAGACGATCTACGAGCAGTACTTC. Its translation: CASSQDFEGQTIYEQYF. V usage is TRBV4-3 and J usage is TRBJ2-7, with D perhaps matching TRBD1 (6 bases). The germline V and J ends were trimmed by 0 bases and 3 bases, with 18 bases remaining between them. Per germline, CDR1 LGHNA and CDR2 YSLEER. The CDR3 has 17 amino acids.

The chain carries TRBV7-8 and TRBJ2-7, with 8 bases fitting TRBD2. This CDR3 region has 20 residues. Germline CDR1 SGHVS, CDR2 FQNEAQ. V shed 5 bases and J 3 bases; nucleotides not matched to a gene: 24. The chain's CDR3 is CASSPRVARSGGAEGYEQYF. CDR3 DNA sequence: TGTGCCAGCAGCCCTCGCGTTGCCCGGAGCGGGGGCGCGGAGGGCTACGAGCAGTACTTC.

This clone has a single count. The chain uses TRBV5-6 and TRBJ2-1; tentative D call: TRBD2 (6 bases). The V gene's germline CDR1 is SGHDT and CDR2 YYEEEE. V was cut by 4 bases and J by 9 bases, with 17 bases left in between. The CDR3 contains 14 residues. The CDR3 region is CASSLLLGEVEQFF. CDR3 nucleotide sequence: TGTGCCAGCAGCCTCCTCCTTGGGGAGGTTGAGCAGTTCTTC.

The V and J genes are TRBV6-6 and TRBJ1-4; D may be TRBD1 (6 bases). This CDR3 region has 16 residues. V was shortened by 8 bases and J by 7 bases, with 23 bases between the two germline ends. Germline CDR1 and CDR2: MNHNY and SVGAGI (reference sequence). The CDR3 loop is CASSPGQKFYGEKLFF. The CDR3 region has the DNA TGTGCCAGCTCCCCGGGACAAAAATTCTATGGTGAAAAACTGTTTTTT.

This chain connects TRBV11-3 to TRBJ2-3; TRBD2 is a possible D gene (6 bases). The V end was cut by 1 base, the J end by 10 bases, with 9 bases between. This CDR3 contains 12 residues. The germline gives CDR1 SGHNT, CDR2 YENEEA. CDR3 coding DNA: TGTGCCAGCAGCTTAGGGGCTAGCGCGCAGTATTTT. Translated: CASSLGASAQYF.

The genes are TRBV5-1 and TRBJ2-7; 12 bases agree with TRBD1. The germline CDR1 and CDR2 sequences are SGHRS and YFSETQ. Trimming took 5 bases from V and 6 from J; bases not matched to a gene: 9. There are 15 residues in the CDR3. The CDR3 region is CASRQAGTGGGEQYF. The CDR3 DNA sequence: TGCGCCAGCAGGCAAGCCGGGACAGGGGGCGGCGAGCAGTACTTC.

The chain uses TRBV7-9 and TRBJ2-7; 11 positions match TRBD2. Looked up from germline, CDR1 is SEHNR and CDR2 is FQNEAQ (reference sequence). This CDR3 has 17 residues. J was trimmed by 2 bases and V by 1 base; bases with no gene match: 7. CDR3 bases: TGTGCCAGCAGCTTAGGATTACTAGCGGGGGAAACCTACGAGCAGTACTTC. The encoded protein is CASSLGLLAGETYEQYF.

A word on this clone: Other DNA sequences of this sample code for an identical CDR3. V is TRBV9 and J is TRBJ2-7; D possibly matches TRBD1 or TRBD2 (6 bases each). Germline V lookup: CDR1 SGDLS, CDR2 YYNGEE. The CDR3 runs 13 residues. V was clipped by 2 bases and J by 3 bases, with 9 bases between them. The CDR3 DNA is TGTGCCAGCAGCGTTGGGGGGCTCTACGAGCAGTACTTC. Translating it yields CASSVGGLYEQYF.

V and J are TRBV29-1 and TRBJ2-2; 9 nucleotides agree with TRBD2. Germline V CDR1 and CDR2: SQVTM, ANQGSEA. This CDR3 comprises 16 residues. V gave up 4 bases and J gave up 6 bases; unmatched junction bases: 12. The CDR3 DNA follows: TGCAGCGTTGCGCCCTTAGCGGGAGTGGCCCCCGGGGAGCTGTTTTTT. It yields the protein CSVAPLAGVAPGELFF.

The gene calls are TRBV29-1 and TRBJ2-1, with 12 bases lining up with TRBD2. V gave up 4 bases and J gave up 7 bases; unmatched junction bases: 2. The CDR3 sequence is 13 residues long. Germline V gene lookup returns CDR1 SQVTM and CDR2 ANQGSEA. In DNA form, the CDR3 reads TGCAGCGTTGGACTAGCGGGAGTGAATGAGCAGTTCTTC. Amino acids: CSVGLAGVNEQFF.

The chain uses TRBV6-6 and TRBJ1-1; D perhaps matches TRBD1 (6 bases). Deletions cut 2 bases from V and 1 base from J, with 11 bases between. The V gene's germline CDR1 is MNHNY and CDR2 SVGAGI (reference sequence). This CDR3 contains 15 residues. In DNA, the CDR3 is TGTGCCAGCAGTTACCCCTCGGACAGGAACACTGAAGCTTTCTTT. Encoded protein: CASSYPSDRNTEAFF.

This chain uses TRBV28 with TRBJ2-2; D possibly corresponds to TRBD2 (6 bases). Germline V gene sequence: CDR1 MDHEN, CDR2 SYDVKM. The ends were cut back, 2 bases at V and 5 bases at J, with 12 bases in the middle. CDR3 size: 15 residues. CDR3: CASSLGLARTGELFF. The CDR3 nucleotides are TGTGCCAGCAGTTTAGGGCTAGCGCGGACCGGGGAGCTGTTTTTT.

The DNA for the CDR3 is TGTGCCAGCAGTCTCCAGGGTCAGACGAACACTGAAGCTTTCTTT. Its translation is CASSLQGQTNTEAFF. The chain joins TRBV2 to TRBJ1-1; tentative D call: TRBD1 (5 bases). CDR3 length: 15 amino acids. The ends were cut back, 5 bases at V and 1 base at J, with 14 bases in the middle. Germline CDR1 and CDR2: SNHLY and FYNNEI. The whole variable domain, filled in from reference TRBV2 and TRBJ1-1, reads EPEVTQTPSHQVTQMGQEVILRCVPISNHLYFYWYRQILGQKVEFLVSFYNNEISEKSEIFDDQFSVERPDGSNFTLKIRSTKLEDSAMYFCASSLQGQTNTEAFFGQGTRLTVV.

This sequence joins TRBV29-1 and TRBJ2-1; D is undetermined. The CDR3 length is 12 residues. Between the trimmed V and J ends, which lost 7 bases and 5 bases, there was a span of 12 bases. Germline V lookup: CDR1 SQVTM, CDR2 ANQGSEA. The CDR3 DNA reads as TGCAGCGGCGATGCCCGCAACAATGAGCAGTTCTTC. Translation: CSGDARNNEQFF.

The chain has TRBV10-3 and TRBJ2-7, with D maybe TRBD2 (5 bases). Trimming cost V 6 bases and J 2 bases, with 11 bases left between them. The CDR3 length is 13 residues. In germline, CDR1 is ENHRY, CDR2 SYGVKD. The CDR3 region has the DNA TGTGCCATCAGCCCGGCCGGGACCTACGAGCAGTACTTC. This gives the protein CAISPAGTYEQYF.

The CDR3 loop reads CASSIMQNTGELFF. The CDR3 nucleotides read TGTGCCAGTAGTATAATGCAGAACACCGGGGAGCTGTTTTTT. The V gene is TRBV19, the J gene TRBJ2-2; the D is unclear. The CDR3 is made up of 14 amino acids. Germline loops: CDR1 LNHDA, CDR2 SQIVND (reference sequence). Trimming stripped 2 bases from V and 1 base from J, with 5 bases between.

The CDR3 sequence: CASSLDGGGSYNEQFF. For the CDR3, the DNA is TGTGCCAGCAGCTTAGATGGGGGAGGCTCTTACAATGAGCAGTTCTTC. The V gene is TRBV11-3, the J gene TRBJ2-1; D might be TRBD2 (6 bases). Germline V gene lookup returns CDR1 SGHNT and CDR2 YENEEA. V was pared by 0 bases and J by 4 bases, with 13 bases between. The CDR3 covers 16 residues.

The V gene is TRBV11-3, the J gene TRBJ1-3; 7 bases fit TRBD1. Germline CDR1 reads SGHNT; CDR2 reads YENEEA. The junction had 0 bases not matched to a gene; V was cut back by 3 bases and J by 4 bases. The CDR3 is made up of 13 amino acids. CDR3 bases: TGTGCCAGCAGCTTGGGACAGGGAAACACCATATATTTT. This sequence encodes CASSLGQGNTIYF. The whole variable domain, remainder taken from reference TRBV11-3 and TRBJ1-3, is EAGVVQSPRYKIIEKKQPVAFWCNPISGHNTLYWYLQNLGQGPELLIRYENEEAVDDSQLPKDRFSAERLKGVDSTLKIQPAELGDSAVYLCASSLGQGNTIYFGEGSWLTVV.

The CDR3 DNA sequence: TGTGCCATCAGTGAGTATGGCCAAGAGACCCAGTACTTC. As protein: CAISEYGQETQYF. J is TRBJ2-5 and V is TRBV10-3; D is ambiguous. CDR1 ENHRY and CDR2 SYGVKD come from the germline V gene. This CDR3 spans 13 amino acids. V lost 1 base and J 1 base, leaving 4 bases between the germline ends.

The chain carries TRBV6-5 and TRBJ2-7, with D uncertain. This CDR3 has 16 amino acids. Deletions cut 0 bases from V and 2 bases from J, with 14 bases between. Germline assignment: CDR1 MNHEY and CDR2 SVGAGI. In DNA, the CDR3 is TGTGCCAGCAGTTACTCGAAGAGGAACGGAACCTACGAGCAGTACTTC. Amino acids: CASSYSKRNGTYEQYF.

The table lists this clone with a count of one. The chain combines TRBV7-9 with TRBJ1-1; D gene ambiguous. CDR1 SEHNR and CDR2 FQNEAQ come from the germline V gene (reference sequence). V shed 6 bases and J shed 7 bases, with 18 bases lying between them. The CDR3 runs to 14 residues. CDR3 bases: TGTGCCAGCAGGGTAGACGGAGGAACCCTTGAAGCTTTCTTT. Translated: CASRVDGGTLEAFF.

The CDR3 loop reads CASSISRVDPSYEQYF. In DNA form, the CDR3 reads TGTGCCAGTAGTATTAGCAGGGTTGACCCCTCCTACGAGCAGTACTTC. The V and J genes are TRBV19 and TRBJ2-7; D perhaps matches TRBD1 (5 bases). Trimming took off 3 bases at V and 0 bases at J, with 15 bases between the two ends. CDR3 length equals 16 residues. Germline loops: CDR1 LNHDA, CDR2 SQIVND (reference sequence).